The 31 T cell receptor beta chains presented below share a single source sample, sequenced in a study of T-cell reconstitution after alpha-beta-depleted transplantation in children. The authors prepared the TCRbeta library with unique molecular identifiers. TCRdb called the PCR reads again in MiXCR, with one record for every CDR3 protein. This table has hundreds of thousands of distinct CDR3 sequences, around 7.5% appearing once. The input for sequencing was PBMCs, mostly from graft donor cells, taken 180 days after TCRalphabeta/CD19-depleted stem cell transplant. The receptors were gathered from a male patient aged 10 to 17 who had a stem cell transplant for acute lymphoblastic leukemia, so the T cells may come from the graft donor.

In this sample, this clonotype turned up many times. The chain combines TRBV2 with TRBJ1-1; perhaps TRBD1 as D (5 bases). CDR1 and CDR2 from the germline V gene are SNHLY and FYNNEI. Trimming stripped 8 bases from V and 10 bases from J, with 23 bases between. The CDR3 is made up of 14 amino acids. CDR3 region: CASSLGAQPAVAFF. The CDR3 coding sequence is TGTGCCAGCTCTCTCGGGGCCCAGCCTGCCGTAGCTTTCTTT.

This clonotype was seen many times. CDR3 in DNA: TGTGCCAGCAGTCAGAGACAGGGGGCCGAGACCCAGTACTTC. As protein: CASSQRQGAETQYF. The gene calls are TRBV6-2 or TRBV6-3 and TRBJ2-5; 10 bases are a match to TRBD1. The CDR3 consists of 14 residues. The germline gives CDR1 MNHEY, CDR2 SVGEGT. The J segment lost 5 bases and the V segment lost 5 bases, leaving 5 bases of the junction unmatched.

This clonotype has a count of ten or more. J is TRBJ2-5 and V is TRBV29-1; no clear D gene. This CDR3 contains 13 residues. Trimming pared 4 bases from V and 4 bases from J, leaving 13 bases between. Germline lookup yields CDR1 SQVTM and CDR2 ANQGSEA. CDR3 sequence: CSVGEVRRETQYF. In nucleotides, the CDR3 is TGCAGCGTTGGTGAAGTACGGCGAGAGACCCAGTACTTC.

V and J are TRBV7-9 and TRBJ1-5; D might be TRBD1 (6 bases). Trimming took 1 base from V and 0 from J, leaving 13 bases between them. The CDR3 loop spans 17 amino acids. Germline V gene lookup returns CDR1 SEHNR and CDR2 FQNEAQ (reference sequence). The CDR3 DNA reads TGTGCCAGCAGCTTAGGAGGGGGTCCATATAGCAATCAGCCCCAGCATTTT. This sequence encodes CASSLGGGPYSNQPQHF. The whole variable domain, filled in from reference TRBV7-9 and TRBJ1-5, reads DTGVSQNPRHKITKRGQNVTFRCDPISEHNRLYWYRQTLGQGPEFLTYFQNEAQLEKSRLLSDRFSAERPKGSFSTLEIQRTEQGDSAMYLCASSLGGGPYSNQPQHFGDGTRLSIL.

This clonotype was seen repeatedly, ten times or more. The CDR3 protein is CASSYSNRVHSNQPQHF. The CDR3 DNA reads TGTGCCAGCAGTTACTCGAACAGGGTACATAGCAATCAGCCCCAGCATTTT. V is TRBV6-5 and J is TRBJ1-5; D may be TRBD1 (6 bases). V was cut by 0 bases and J by 0 bases, with 12 bases left in between. CDR3 length: 17 residues. The germline V gene encodes CDR1 MNHEY and CDR2 SVGAGI.

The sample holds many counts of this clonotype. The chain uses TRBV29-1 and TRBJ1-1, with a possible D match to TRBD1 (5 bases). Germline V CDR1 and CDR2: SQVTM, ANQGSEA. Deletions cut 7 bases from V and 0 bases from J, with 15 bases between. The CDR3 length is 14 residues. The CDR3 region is CSALGARMNTEAFF. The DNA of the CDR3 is TGCAGCGCCCTCGGGGCCAGAATGAACACTGAAGCTTTCTTT. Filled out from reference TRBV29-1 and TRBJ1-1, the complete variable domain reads SAVISQKPSRDICQRGTSLTIQCQVDSQVTMMFWYRQQPGQSLTLIATANQGSEATYESGFVIDKFPISRPNLTFSTLTVSNMSPEDSSIYLCSALGARMNTEAFFGQGTRLTVV.

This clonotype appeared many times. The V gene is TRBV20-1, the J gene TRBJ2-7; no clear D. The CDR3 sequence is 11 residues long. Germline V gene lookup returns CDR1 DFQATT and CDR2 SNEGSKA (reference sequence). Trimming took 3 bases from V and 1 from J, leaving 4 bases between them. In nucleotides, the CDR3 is TGCAGTGCTAGTTGGTCCTACGAGCAGTACTTC. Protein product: CSASWSYEQYF.

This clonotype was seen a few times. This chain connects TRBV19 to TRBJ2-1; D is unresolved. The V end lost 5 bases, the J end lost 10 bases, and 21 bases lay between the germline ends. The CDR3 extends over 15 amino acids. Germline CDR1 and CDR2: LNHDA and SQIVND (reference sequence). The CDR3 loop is CASSSSRVAESEQFF. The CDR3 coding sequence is TGTGCCAGTAGTTCCAGTCGGGTAGCTGAATCGGAGCAGTTCTTC.

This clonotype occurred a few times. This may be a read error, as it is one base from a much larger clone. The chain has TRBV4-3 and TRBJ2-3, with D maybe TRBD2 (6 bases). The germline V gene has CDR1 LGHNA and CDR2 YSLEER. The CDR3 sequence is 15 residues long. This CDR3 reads CASSQETDYTYTQYF. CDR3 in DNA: TGCGCCAGCAGCCAAGAGACGGACTACACATATACGCAGTATTTT.

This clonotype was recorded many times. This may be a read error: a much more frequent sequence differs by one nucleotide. The CDR3 sequence is CASSFPGDKAGETQCF. As DNA, the CDR3 is TGTGCCAGCAGCTTCCCCGGGGACAAAGCCGGGGAGACCCAGTGCTTC. The chain combines TRBV7-8 with TRBJ2-5; possible D gene TRBD1, 6 bases. The CDR3 contains 16 residues. Germline V gene lookup returns CDR1 SGHVS and CDR2 FQNEAQ.

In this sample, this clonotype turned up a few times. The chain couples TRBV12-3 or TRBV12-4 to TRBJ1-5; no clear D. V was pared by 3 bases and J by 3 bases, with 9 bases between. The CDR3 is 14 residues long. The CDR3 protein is CASSLRSNNQPQHF. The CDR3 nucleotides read TGTGCCAGCAGTTTGCGAAGCAACAATCAGCCCCAGCATTTT.

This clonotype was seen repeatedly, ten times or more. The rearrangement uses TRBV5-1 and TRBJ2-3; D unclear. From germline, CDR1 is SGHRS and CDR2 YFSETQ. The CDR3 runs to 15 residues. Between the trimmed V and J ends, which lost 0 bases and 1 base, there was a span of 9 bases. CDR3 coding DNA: TGCGCCAGCAGCTTGGTAGGGAAGCGCACAGATACGCAGTATTTT. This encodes CASSLVGKRTDTQYF.

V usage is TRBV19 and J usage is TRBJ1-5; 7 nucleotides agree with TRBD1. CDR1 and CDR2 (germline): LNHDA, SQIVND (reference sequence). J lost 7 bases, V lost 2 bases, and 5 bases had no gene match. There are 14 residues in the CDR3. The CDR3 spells CASSIQGGWQPQHF. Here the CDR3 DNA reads TGTGCCAGTAGTATACAGGGGGGGTGGCAGCCCCAGCATTTT.

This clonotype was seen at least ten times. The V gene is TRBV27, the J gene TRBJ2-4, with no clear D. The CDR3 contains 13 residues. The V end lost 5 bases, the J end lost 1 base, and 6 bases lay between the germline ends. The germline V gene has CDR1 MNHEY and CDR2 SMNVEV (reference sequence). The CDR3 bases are TGTGCCAGCAGTCCCGACGCCAAAAACATTCAGTACTTC. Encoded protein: CASSPDAKNIQYF.

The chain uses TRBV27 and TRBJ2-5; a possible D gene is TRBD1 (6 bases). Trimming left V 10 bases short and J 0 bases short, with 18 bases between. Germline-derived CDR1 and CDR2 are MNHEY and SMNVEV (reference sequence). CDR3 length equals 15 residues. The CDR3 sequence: CATRKGQGNQETQYF. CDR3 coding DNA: TGTGCCACCAGAAAGGGGCAGGGGAACCAAGAGACCCAGTACTTC.

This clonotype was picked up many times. The CDR3, as DNA: TGTGCCAGCAGTCAGGGGTACACTGAAGCTTTCTTT. It is translated as CASSQGYTEAFF. The chain couples TRBV12-3 or TRBV12-4 to TRBJ1-1; possibly TRBD1 for D (6 bases). This CDR3 has 12 amino acids. V was cut by 5 bases and J by 3 bases, with 7 bases left in between.

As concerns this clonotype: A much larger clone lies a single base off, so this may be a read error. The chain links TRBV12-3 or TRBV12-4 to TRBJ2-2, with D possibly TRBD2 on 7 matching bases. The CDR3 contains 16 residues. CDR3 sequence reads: CASSPRDRGDTWELFF. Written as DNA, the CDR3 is TGTGCCAGCAGTCCCCGGGACCGGGGGGACACCTGGGAGCTGTTTTTT.

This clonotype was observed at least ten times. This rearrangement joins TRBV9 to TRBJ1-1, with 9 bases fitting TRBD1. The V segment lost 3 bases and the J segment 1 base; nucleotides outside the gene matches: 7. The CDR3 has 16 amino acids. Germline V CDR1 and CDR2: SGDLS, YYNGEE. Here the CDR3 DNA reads TGTGCCAGCAGCGATGGGACAGGGTCACGGAACACTGAAGCTTTCTTT. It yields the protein CASSDGTGSRNTEAFF.

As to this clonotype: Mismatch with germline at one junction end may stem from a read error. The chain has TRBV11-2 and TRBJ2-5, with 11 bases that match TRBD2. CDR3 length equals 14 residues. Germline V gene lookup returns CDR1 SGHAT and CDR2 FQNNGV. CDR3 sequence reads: CASSPLAGGETQCF. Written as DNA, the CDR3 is TGTGCCAGCAGCCCCTTAGCGGGAGGGGAGACCCAGTGCTTC. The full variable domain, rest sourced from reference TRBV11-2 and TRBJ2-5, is EAGVAQSPRYKIIEKRQSVAFWCNPISGHATLYWYQQILGQGPKLLIQFQNNGVVDDSQLPKDRFSAERLKGVDSTLKIQPAKLEDSAVYLCASSPLAGGETQCFGPGTRLLVL.

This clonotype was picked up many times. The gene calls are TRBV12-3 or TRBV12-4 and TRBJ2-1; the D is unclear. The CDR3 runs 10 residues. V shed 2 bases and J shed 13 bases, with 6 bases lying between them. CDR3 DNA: TGTGCCAGCAGTTTAAACCAACAGTTCTTC. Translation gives CASSLNQQFF.

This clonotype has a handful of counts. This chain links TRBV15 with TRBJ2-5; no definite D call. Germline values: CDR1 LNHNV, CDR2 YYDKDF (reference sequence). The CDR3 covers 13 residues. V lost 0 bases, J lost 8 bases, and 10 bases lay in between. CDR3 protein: CATSRDNSGTQYF. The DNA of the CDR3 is TGTGCCACCAGCAGAGACAACTCAGGAACCCAGTACTTC.

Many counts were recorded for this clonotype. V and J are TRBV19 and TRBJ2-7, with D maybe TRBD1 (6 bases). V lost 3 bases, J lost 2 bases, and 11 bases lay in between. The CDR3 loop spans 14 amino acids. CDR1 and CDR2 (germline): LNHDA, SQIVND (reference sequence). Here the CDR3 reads CASSIQGTPYEQYF. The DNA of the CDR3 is TGTGCCAGTAGTATTCAGGGGACCCCCTACGAGCAGTACTTC. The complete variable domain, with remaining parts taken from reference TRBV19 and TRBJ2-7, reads DGGITQSPKYLFRKEGQNVTLSCEQNLNHDAMYWYRQDPGQGLRLIYYSQIVNDFQKGDIAEGYSVSREKKESFPLTVTSAQKNPTAFYLCASSIQGTPYEQYFGPGTRLTVT.

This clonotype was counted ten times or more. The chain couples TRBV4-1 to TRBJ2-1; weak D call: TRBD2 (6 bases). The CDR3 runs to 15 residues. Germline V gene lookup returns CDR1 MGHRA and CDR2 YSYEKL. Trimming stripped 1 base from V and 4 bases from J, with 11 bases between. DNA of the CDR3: TGCGCCAGCAGCCAAGTTCGCGGGGCATACAATGAGCAGTTCTTC. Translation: CASSQVRGAYNEQFF.

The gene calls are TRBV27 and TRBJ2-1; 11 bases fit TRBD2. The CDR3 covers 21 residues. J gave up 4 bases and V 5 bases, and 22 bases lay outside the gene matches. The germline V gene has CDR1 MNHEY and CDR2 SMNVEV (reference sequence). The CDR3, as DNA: TGTGCCAGCAGTCTGTGGATCCTACTAGCGGGGGAAGAACATATTTACAATGAGCAGTTCTTC. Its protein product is CASSLWILLAGEEHIYNEQFF.

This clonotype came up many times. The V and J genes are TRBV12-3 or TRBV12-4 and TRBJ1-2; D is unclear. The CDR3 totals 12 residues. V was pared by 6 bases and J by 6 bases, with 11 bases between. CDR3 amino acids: CASRPDWDGYTF. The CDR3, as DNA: TGTGCCAGCAGACCGGATTGGGATGGCTACACCTTC.

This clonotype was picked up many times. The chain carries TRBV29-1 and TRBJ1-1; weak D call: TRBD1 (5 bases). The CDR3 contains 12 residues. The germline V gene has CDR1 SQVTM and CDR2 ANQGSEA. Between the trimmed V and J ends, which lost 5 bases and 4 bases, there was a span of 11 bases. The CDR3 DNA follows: TGCAGCGTTTCAGGGAGTGTCACTGAAGCTTTCTTT. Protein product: CSVSGSVTEAFF.

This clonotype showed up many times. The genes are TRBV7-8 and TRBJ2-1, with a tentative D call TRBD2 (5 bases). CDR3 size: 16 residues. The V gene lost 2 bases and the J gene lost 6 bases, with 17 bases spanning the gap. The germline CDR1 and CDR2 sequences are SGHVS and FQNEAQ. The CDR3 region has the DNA TGTGCCAGCAGCTTACACGGGCTAGCCGGAGTCAATGAGCAGTTCTTC. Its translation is CASSLHGLAGVNEQFF.

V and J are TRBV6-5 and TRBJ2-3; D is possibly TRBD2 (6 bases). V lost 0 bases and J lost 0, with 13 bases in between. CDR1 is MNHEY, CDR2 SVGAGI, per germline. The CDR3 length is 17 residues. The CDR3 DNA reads TGTGCCAGCAGTTACTCCATTAGCGGTACTAGCACAGATACGCAGTATTTT. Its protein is CASSYSISGTSTDTQYF.

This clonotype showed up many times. CDR3 residues: CSAWTSGRGGTDTQYF. As DNA, the CDR3 is TGCAGTGCTTGGACTAGCGGGAGAGGGGGCACAGATACGCAGTATTTT. This chain links TRBV20-1 with TRBJ2-3; 13 bases fit TRBD2. J gave up 1 base and V 5 bases, and 6 bases lay outside the gene matches. This CDR3 is 16 amino acids long. Germline V gene data show CDR1 as DFQATT and CDR2 as SNEGSKA (reference sequence).

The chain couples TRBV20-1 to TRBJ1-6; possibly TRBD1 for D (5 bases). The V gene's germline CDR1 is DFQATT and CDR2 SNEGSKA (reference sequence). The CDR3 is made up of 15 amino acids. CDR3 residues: CRDPRDGEPFLPLHF. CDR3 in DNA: TGCAGAGATCCCCGGGACGGAGAACCCTTCTTACCCCTCCACTTT.

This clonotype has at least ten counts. Written as DNA, the CDR3 is TGCAGTGCTAGGGGGGGATTGGAGGGCTACACCTTC. Its translation: CSARGGLEGYTF. The chain employs TRBV20-1 and TRBJ1-2; TRBD1 might be the D (5 bases). Germline values: CDR1 DFQATT, CDR2 SNEGSKA (reference sequence). V lost 3 bases, J lost 8 bases, and 13 bases lay in between. The CDR3 runs to 12 residues.